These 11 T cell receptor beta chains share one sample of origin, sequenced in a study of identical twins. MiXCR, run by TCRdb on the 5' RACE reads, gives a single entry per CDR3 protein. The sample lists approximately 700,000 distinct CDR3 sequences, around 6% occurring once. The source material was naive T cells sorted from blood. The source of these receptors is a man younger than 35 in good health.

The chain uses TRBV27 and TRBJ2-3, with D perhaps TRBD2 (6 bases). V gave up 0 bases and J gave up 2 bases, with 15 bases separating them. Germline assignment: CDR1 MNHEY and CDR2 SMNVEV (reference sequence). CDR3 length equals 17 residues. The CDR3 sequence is CASSLSGEVWDTDTQYF. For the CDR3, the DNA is TGTGCCAGCAGTTTATCTGGGGAGGTCTGGGACACAGATACGCAGTATTTT.

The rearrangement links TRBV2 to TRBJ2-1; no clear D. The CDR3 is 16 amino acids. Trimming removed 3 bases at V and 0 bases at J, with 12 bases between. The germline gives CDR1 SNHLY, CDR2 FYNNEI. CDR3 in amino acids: CASSDQDWSSYNEQFF. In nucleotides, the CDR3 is TGTGCCAGCAGTGACCAAGACTGGAGCTCCTACAATGAGCAGTTCTTC.

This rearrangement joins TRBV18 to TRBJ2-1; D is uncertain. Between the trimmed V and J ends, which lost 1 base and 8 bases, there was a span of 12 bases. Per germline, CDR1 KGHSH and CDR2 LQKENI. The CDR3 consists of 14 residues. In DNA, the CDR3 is TGTGCCAGCTCACCACTAGACCCCTGGGATGAGCAGTTCTTC. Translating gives CASSPLDPWDEQFF.

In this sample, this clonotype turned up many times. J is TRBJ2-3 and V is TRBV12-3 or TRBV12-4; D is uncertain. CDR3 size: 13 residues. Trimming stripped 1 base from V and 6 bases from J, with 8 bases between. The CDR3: CASSLVLRDTQYF. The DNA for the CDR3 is TGTGCCAGCAGTTTAGTTCTGCGGGATACGCAGTATTTT.

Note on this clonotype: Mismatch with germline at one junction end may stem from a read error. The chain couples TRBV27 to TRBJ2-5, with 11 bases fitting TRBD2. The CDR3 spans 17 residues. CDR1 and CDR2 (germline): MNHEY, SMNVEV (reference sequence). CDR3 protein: CAKDSTSGREYQETQYF. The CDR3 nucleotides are TGCGCAAAGGACTCCACTAGCGGGAGAGAATACCAAGAGACCCAGTACTTC.

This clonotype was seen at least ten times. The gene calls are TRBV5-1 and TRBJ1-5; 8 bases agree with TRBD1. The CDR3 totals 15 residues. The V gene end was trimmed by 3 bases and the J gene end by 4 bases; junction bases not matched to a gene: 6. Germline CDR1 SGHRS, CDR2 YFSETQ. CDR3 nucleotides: TGCGCCAGCAGCTGGACAGGGACAAGAAATCAGCCCCAGCATTTT. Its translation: CASSWTGTRNQPQHF.

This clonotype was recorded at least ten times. CDR3 protein: CATSIGSNQPQHF. CDR3 bases: TGTGCCACCAGCATAGGCAGTAATCAGCCCCAGCATTTT. The chain combines TRBV28 with TRBJ1-5; unclear D gene. Germline CDR1 MDHEN, CDR2 SYDVKM. Trimming left V 10 bases short and J 4 bases short, with 14 bases between. This CDR3 has 13 residues.

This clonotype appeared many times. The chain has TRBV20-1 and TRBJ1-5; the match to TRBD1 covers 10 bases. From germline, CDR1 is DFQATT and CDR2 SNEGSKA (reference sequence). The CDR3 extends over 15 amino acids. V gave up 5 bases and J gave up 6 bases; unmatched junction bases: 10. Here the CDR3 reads CSAARGTGEGQPQHF. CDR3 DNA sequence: TGCAGTGCTGCCCGAGGGACAGGGGAAGGTCAGCCCCAGCATTTT.

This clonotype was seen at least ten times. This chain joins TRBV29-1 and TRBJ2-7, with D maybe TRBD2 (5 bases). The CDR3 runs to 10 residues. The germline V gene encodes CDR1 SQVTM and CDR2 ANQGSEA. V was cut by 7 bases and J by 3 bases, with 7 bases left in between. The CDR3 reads CSAEGYEQYV. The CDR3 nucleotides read TGCAGCGCTGAGGGCTACGAGCAGTACGTC.

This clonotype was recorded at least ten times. In DNA, the CDR3 is TGTGCCACCAGTGATTCCAGCAGCTATGGCTACACCTTC. Translating gives CATSDSSSYGYTF. J is TRBJ1-2 and V is TRBV24-1, with unresolved D. The CDR3 totals 13 residues. V dropped 2 bases and J dropped 4 bases, with 7 bases sitting between them. CDR1 is KGHDR and CDR2 is SFDVKD in the germline V gene.

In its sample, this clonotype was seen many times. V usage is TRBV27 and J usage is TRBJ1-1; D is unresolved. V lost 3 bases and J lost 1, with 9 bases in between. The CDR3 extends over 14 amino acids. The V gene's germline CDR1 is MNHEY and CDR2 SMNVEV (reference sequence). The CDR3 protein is CASSFAPENTEAFF. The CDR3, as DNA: TGTGCCAGCAGTTTTGCCCCGGAGAACACTGAAGCTTTCTTT.